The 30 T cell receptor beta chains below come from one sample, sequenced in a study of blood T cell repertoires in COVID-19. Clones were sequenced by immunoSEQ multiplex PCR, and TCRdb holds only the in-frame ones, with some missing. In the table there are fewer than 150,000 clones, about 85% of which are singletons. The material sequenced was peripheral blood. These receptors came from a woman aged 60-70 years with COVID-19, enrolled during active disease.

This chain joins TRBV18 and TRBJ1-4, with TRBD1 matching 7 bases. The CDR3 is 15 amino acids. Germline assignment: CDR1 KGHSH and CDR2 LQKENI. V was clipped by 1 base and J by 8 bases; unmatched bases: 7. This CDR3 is CASSPRTGSWEKLFF. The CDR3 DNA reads TGTGCCAGCTCACCACGGACAGGTTCCTGGGAAAAACTGTTTTTT. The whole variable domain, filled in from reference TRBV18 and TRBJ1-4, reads NAGVMQNPRHLVRRRGQEARLRCSPMKGHSHVYWYRQLPEEGLKFMVYLQKENIIDESGMPKERFSAEFPKEGPSILRIQQVVRGDSAAYFCASSPRTGSWEKLFFGSGTQLSVL.

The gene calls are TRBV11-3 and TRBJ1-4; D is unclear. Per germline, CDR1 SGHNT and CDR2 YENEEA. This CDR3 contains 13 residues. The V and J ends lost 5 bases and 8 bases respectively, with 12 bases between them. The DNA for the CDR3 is TGTGCCAGCAGCCCCTTGTACGGGGAAAAACTGTTTTTT. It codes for CASSPLYGEKLFF.

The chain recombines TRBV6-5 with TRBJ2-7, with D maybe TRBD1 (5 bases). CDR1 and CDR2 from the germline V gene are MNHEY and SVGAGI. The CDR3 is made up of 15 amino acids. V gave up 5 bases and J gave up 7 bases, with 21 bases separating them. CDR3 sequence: CASSPPGLQVAEQYF. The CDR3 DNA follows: TGTGCCAGCAGTCCGCCCGGCCTACAGGTCGCAGAGCAGTACTTC.

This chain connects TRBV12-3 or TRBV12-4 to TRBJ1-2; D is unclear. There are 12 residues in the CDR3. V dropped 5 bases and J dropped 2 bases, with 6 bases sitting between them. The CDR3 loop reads CASSLRNYGYTF. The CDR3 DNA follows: TGTGCCAGCAGTCTCAGAAACTATGGCTACACCTTC.

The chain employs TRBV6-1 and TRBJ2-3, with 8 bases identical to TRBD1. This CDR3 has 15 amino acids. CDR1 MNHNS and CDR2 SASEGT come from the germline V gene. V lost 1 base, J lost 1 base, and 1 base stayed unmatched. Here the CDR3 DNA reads TGTGCCAGCAGTGAAGAGACAGGGGGCACAGATACGCAGTATTTT. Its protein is CASSEETGGTDTQYF.

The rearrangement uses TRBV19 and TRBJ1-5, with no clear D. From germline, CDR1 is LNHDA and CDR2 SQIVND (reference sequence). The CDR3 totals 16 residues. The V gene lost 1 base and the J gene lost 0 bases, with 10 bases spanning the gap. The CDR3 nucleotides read TGTGCCAGTAGTATAGCAGGATTTTATAGCAATCAGCCCCAGCATTTT. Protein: CASSIAGFYSNQPQHF. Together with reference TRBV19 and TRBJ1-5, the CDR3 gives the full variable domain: DGGITQSPKYLFRKEGQNVTLSCEQNLNHDAMYWYRQDPGQGLRLIYYSQIVNDFQKGDIAEGYSVSREKKESFPLTVTSAQKNPTAFYLCASSIAGFYSNQPQHFGDGTRLSIL.

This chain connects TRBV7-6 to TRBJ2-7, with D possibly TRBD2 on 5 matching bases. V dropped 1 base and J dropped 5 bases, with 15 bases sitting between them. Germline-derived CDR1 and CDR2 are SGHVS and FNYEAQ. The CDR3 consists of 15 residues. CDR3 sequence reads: CASSLGRGHGNEQYF. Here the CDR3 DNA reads TGTGCCAGCAGCTTAGGGCGCGGGCACGGGAACGAGCAGTACTTC.

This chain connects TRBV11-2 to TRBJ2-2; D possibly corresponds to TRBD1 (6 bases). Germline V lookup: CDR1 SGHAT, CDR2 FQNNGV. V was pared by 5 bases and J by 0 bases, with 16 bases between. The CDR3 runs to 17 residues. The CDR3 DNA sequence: TGTGCCAGCAGCCCCCCGGACAGTTTCGCGAACACCGGGGAGCTGTTTTTT. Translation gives CASSPPDSFANTGELFF. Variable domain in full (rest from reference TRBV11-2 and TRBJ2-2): EAGVAQSPRYKIIEKRQSVAFWCNPISGHATLYWYQQILGQGPKLLIQFQNNGVVDDSQLPKDRFSAERLKGVDSTLKIQPAKLEDSAVYLCASSPPDSFANTGELFFGEGSRLTVL.

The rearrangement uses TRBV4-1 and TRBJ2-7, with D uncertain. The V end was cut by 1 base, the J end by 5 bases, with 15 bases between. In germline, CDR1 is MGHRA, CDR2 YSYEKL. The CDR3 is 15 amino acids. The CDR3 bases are TGCGCCAGCAGCCAAGCCGAAAACGACATGAACGAGCAGTACTTC. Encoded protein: CASSQAENDMNEQYF.

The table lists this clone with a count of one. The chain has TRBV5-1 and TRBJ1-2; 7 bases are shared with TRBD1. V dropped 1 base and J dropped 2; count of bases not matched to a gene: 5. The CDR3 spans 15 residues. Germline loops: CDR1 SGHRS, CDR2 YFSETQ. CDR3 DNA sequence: TGCGCCAGCAGCTTGCGCCGGGACAGCAACTATGGCTACACCTTC. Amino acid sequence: CASSLRRDSNYGYTF.

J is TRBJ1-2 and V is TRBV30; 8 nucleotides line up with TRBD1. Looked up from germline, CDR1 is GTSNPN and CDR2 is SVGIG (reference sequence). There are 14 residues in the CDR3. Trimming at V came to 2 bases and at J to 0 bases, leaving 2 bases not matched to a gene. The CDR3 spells CAWSRDRTNYGYTF. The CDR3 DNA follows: TGTGCCTGGAGTAGGGACAGGACTAACTATGGCTACACCTTC.

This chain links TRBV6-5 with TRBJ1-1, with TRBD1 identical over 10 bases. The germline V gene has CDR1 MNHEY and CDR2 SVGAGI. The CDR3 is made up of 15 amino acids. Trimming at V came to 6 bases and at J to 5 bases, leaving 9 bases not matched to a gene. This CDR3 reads CASSQTGTGETEAFF. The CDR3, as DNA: TGTGCCAGCAGCCAAACCGGGACAGGGGAAACTGAAGCTTTCTTT.

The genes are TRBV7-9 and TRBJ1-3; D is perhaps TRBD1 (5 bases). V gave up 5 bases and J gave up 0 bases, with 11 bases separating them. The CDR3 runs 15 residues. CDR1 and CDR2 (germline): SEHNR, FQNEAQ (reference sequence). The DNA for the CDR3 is TGTGCCAGCAGCATCGGACATTCCTCTGGAAACACCATATATTTT. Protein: CASSIGHSSGNTIYF.

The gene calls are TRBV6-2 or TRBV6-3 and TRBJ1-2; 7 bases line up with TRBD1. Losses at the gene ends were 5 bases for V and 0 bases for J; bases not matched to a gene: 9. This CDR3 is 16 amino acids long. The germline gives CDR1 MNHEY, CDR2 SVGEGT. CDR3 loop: CASSSSLQGANYGYTF. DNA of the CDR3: TGTGCCAGCAGTAGCTCCCTCCAGGGGGCTAACTATGGCTACACCTTC.

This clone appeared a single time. Written as DNA, the CDR3 is TGTGCCAGCAGTCATTTAGGGTTCGGACAGGGCAATCAGCCCCAGCATTTT. Protein product: CASSHLGFGQGNQPQHF. The chain joins TRBV6-6 to TRBJ1-5; 7 bases agree with TRBD1. The germline V gene encodes CDR1 MNHNY and CDR2 SVGAGI (reference sequence). This CDR3 is built from 17 residues. Trimming took 5 bases from V and 2 from J; bases not matched to a gene: 12.

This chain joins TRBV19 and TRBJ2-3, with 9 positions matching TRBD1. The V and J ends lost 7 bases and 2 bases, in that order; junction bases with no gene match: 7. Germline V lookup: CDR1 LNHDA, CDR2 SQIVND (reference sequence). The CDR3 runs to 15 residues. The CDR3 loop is CASKSTGGATDTQYF. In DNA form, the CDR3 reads TGTGCCAGTAAATCGACAGGGGGTGCCACAGATACGCAGTATTTT.

For the CDR3, the DNA is TGCGCCAGCAGCTCACCCGGGACAGGATTGGGAAAACTGTTTTTT. Its translation: CASSSPGTGLGKLFF. The V gene is TRBV5-1, the J gene TRBJ1-4; 8 bases fit TRBD1. The CDR3 consists of 15 residues. V was pared by 3 bases and J by 10 bases, with 11 bases of the junction left unmatched. Per germline, CDR1 SGHRS and CDR2 YFSETQ.

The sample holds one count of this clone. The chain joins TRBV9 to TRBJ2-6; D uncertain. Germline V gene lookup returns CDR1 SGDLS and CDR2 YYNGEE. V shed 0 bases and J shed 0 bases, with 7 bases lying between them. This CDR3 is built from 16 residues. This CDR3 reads CASSVDPSSGANVLTF. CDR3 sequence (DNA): TGTGCCAGCAGCGTAGACCCCAGCTCTGGGGCCAACGTCCTGACTTTC.

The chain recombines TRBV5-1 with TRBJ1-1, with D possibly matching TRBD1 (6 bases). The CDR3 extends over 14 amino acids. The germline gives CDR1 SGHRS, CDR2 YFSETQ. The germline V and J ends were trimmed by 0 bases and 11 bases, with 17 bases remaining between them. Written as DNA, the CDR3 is TGCGCCAGCAGCTTGGCCGAAACAGGGTTTGGTGCTTTCTTT. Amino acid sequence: CASSLAETGFGAFF.

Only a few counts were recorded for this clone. DNA of the CDR3: TGTGCCAGCAGCTCCGGGACAGGGAACTATGGCTACACCTTC. It is translated as CASSSGTGNYGYTF. The chain has TRBV11-2 and TRBJ1-2, with 9 bases aligning to TRBD1. V lost 4 bases, J lost 2 bases, and 2 bases stayed unmatched. CDR1 and CDR2 (germline): SGHAT, FQNNGV. The CDR3 covers 14 residues.

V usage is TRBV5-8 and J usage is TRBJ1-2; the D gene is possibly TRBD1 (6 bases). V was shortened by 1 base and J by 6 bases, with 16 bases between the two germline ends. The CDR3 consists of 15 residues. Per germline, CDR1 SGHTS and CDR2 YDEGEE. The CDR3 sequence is CASSLSGAPFDGYTF. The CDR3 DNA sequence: TGTGCCAGCAGCTTGTCAGGGGCACCATTTGATGGCTACACCTTC.

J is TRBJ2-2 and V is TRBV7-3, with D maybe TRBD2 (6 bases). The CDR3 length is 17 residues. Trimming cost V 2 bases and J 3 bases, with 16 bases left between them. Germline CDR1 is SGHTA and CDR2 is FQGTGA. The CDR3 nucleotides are TGTGCCAGCAGCTTAGTGAGTCGGGCGGGATACACCGGGGAGCTGTTTTTT. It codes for CASSLVSRAGYTGELFF.

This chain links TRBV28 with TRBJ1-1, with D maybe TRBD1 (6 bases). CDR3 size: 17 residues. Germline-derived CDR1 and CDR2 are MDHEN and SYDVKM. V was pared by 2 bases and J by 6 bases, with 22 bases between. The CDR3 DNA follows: TGTGCCAGCAGTTTACCGCGACAGGAGTTACCACCCTCTGAAGCTTTCTTT. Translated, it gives CASSLPRQELPPSEAFF.

CDR3 amino acids: CASSPETVNYGYTF. The CDR3 region has the DNA TGTGCCAGCAGCCCCGAGACAGTTAACTATGGCTACACCTTC. The rearrangement uses TRBV11-2 and TRBJ1-2; TRBD1 might be the D (5 bases). The CDR3 length is 14 residues. CDR1 is SGHAT and CDR2 is FQNNGV in the germline V gene. V gave up 5 bases and J gave up 1 base, with 11 bases separating them.

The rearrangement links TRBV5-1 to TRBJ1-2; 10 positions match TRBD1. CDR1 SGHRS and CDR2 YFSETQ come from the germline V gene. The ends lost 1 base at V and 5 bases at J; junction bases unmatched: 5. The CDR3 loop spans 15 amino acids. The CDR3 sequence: CASSLPGTGEYGYTF. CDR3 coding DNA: TGCGCCAGCAGCTTGCCCGGGACAGGGGAGTATGGCTACACCTTC.

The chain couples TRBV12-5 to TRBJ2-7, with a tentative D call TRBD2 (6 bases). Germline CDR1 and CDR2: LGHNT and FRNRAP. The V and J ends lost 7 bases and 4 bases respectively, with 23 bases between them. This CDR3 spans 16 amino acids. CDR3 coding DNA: TGTGCTAGTGCCCCCGACAGTCTACTCGGGGGATACGAGCAGTACTTC. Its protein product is CASAPDSLLGGYEQYF.

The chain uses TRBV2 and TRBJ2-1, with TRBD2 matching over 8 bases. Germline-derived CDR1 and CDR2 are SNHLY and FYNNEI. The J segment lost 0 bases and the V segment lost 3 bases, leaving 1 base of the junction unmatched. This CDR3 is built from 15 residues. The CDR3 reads CASSDTSGSYNEQFF. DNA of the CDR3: TGTGCCAGCAGTGATACTAGCGGCTCCTACAATGAGCAGTTCTTC.

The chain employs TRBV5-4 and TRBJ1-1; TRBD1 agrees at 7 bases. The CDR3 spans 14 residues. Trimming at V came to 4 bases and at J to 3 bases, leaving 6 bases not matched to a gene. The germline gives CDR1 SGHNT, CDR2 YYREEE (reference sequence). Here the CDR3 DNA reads TGTGCCAGCAGCGCTCGGGACAGAGACACTGAAGCTTTCTTT. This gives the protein CASSARDRDTEAFF.

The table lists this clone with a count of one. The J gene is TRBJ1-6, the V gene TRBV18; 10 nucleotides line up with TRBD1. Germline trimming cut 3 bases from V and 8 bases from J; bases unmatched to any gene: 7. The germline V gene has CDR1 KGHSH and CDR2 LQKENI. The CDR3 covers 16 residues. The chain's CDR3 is CASSPPTGGKDSPLHF. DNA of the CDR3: TGTGCCAGCTCACCTCCGACAGGGGGCAAGGATTCACCCCTCCACTTT.

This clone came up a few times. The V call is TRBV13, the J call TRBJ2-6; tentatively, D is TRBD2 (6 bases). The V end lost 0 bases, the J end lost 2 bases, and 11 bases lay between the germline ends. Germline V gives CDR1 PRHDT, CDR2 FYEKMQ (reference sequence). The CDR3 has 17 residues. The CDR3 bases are TGTGCCAGCAGCTTAGGGTCTGCGGGGCCTGGGGCCAACGTCCTGACTTTC. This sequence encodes CASSLGSAGPGANVLTF.